The rows below give T cell receptor beta chains drawn from one sample of a study of T cell responses to AZD1222 COVID-19 vaccine. The protocol was immunoSEQ multiplex PCR, while the TCRdb copy is restricted to in-frame clones and leaves out a portion. In the table there are roughly 200,000 clones, approximately 90% of which are singletons. This specimen consisted of peripheral blood, obtained 28 days after the second AZD1222 dose. Receptors originate from an adult who received the AZD1222 COVID-19 vaccine. Both conserved end residues are part of each CDR3. A row's size may be missing; if present it is once, few, many or a size class.

>TRBV11-2|13|NA
CASSLTANTEAFF
>TRBV24-1|14|NA
CATHEGSSNQPQHF
>TRBV30|16|NA
CAWSGAPAGSNTEAFF
>TRBV7-7|15|NA
CASSHRDRALYGYTF
>TRBV7-3|15|once
CASSLGRADNSPLHF
>TRBV7-2|17|once
CASSLGLRGLGRYGYTF
>TRBV6-5|14|NA
CASSSGLAGFEKYF
>TRBV3-1/TRBV3-2|17|NA
CASSQEQREIYTGELFF
>TRBV7-2|14|NA
CASSSNRVGTEAFF
>TRBV15|16|NA
CATTVGGVWADNEQFF
>TRBV18|13|NA
CASSPAGADTQYF
>TRBV6-5|11|NA
CATEKGVEAFF
>TRBV5-1|15|NA
CASSATGASNQPQHF
>TRBV11-3|15|NA
CASSLGLAGYNEQFF
>TRBV19|17|NA
CASSIVRGQGDYQPQHF
>TRBV6-5|15|once
CASSSAAAGSNEQFF
>TRBV24-1|14|NA
CATRASGIYNEQFF
>TRBV7-9|13|NA
CASSPKSSYEQYF
>TRBV6-5|15|NA
CASSYWLAGGNEQFF
>TRBV9|16|NA
CASSAGWTSGRVEQFF
>TRBV2|15|NA
CASSAEEGVYSPLHF
>TRBV7-2|14|NA
CASRSTGSYNEQFF
>TRBV7-3|14|NA
CASSFGLAGETQYF
>TRBV27|12|NA
CASSLGGYEQYF
>TRBV2|16|NA
CATLADRGEAKNIQYF
>TRBV9|14|NA
CASSVEAGGNEQYF
>TRBV6-4|13|NA
CASSKLPPNEQFF
>TRBV25-1|14|NA
CASEVRTGSREQYF
>TRBV5-1|15|NA
CASSFGFGGDQPQHF